The rows below give T cell receptor beta chains drawn from one sample of a study of blood T cell repertoires in COVID-19. Clones were sequenced by immunoSEQ multiplex PCR, and TCRdb holds only the in-frame ones, with some missing. The sample gives about 160,000 clones, roughly 85% of which show up once; nearly 4.5% is in the top ten. The sample comprised PBMCs or T cells enriched from blood (not recorded which). These receptors originate from a woman between 50 and 59 years old who had recovered from COVID-19. Each CDR3 is given with its conserved first and last residue. A D gene is named only where the DNA matches it firmly. A clone size is listed for some rows: how often the clone was seen (once, few, many), or a class if it is expanded.

clone_size	v_call	d_call	j_call	cdr3_aa	cdr3_nt
-	TRBV18	-	TRBJ1-6	CASSPTGQGNSPLHF	TGTGCCAGCTCTCCTACGGGCCAGGGCAATTCACCCCTCCACTTT
-	TRBV19	-	TRBJ2-5	CASRPGGVSGWYETQYF	TGTGCCAGTAGACCCGGTGGGGTTAGCGGATGGTATGAGACCCAGTACTTC
-	TRBV11-3	TRBD2	TRBJ2-1	CASSSGRGGDSQREQFF	TGTGCCAGCAGCTCAGGTCGGGGGGGGGACTCCCAAAGGGAGCAGTTCTTC
once	TRBV29-1	-	TRBJ1-1	CSAWGGTEAFF	TGCAGCGCTTGGGGAGGCACTGAAGCTTTCTTT
-	TRBV5-1	TRBD2	TRBJ2-1	CASSPISTSGGREFF	TGCGCCAGCAGCCCCATCTCAACTAGCGGGGGGCGGGAATTCTTC
-	TRBV11-2	-	TRBJ1-1	CASSSQLNTEAFF	TGTGCCAGCAGCTCGCAGTTAAACACTGAAGCTTTCTTT
-	TRBV7-2	TRBD2	TRBJ2-2	CASSQSSERGGIGELFF	TGTGCCAGCAGCCAATCATCTGAGCGGGGGGGCATCGGGGAGCTGTTTTTT
-	TRBV4-3	TRBD1	TRBJ2-1	CASSQGQGRYEQFF	TGCGCCAGCAGCCAAGGACAGGGGAGGTATGAGCAGTTCTTC
-	TRBV10-1	-	TRBJ2-1	CASSERAGLDEQFF	TGCGCCAGCAGTGAACGAGCAGGGCTGGATGAGCAGTTCTTC
-	TRBV6-1	-	TRBJ1-3	CASSERREGPGNTIYF	TGTGCCAGCAGTGAACGACGGGAAGGACCGGGAAACACCATATATTTT
-	TRBV2	TRBD1	TRBJ1-1	CASMGQGMNTEAFF	TGTGCCAGCATGGGACAGGGGATGAACACTGAAGCTTTCTTT
-	TRBV30	-	TRBJ1-3	CAWSAGGGKTIYF	TGTGCCTGGAGTGCCGGGGGGGGAAAAACCATATATTTT
-	TRBV27	-	TRBJ1-1	CASSRWLLREATEAFF	TGTGCCAGCAGTCGATGGCTCCTCCGGGAGGCGACTGAAGCTTTCTTT
-	TRBV11-3	-	TRBJ2-5	CASSFPKETQYF	TGTGCCAGCAGCTTCCCAAAAGAGACCCAGTACTTC
-	TRBV12-3/TRBV12-4	-	TRBJ1-4	CATAAGFEKLFF	TGTGCCACCGCTGCAGGGTTCGAAAAACTGTTTTTT
-	TRBV5-1	-	TRBJ1-1	CASSGRTGMGNTEAFF	TGCGCCAGCAGCGGGAGAACAGGGATGGGAAACACTGAAGCTTTCTTT
-	TRBV6-6	TRBD1	TRBJ1-4	CASGTGTGLAEKLFF	TGTGCCAGCGGAACCGGGACAGGGTTAGCTGAAAAACTGTTTTTT
-	TRBV10-3	-	TRBJ1-1	CAISTEGMNTEAFF	TGTGCCATCAGTACCGAGGGTATGAACACTGAAGCTTTCTTT
-	TRBV5-1	TRBD1	TRBJ1-1	CASSYQGDATEAFF	TGCGCCAGCAGCTATCAGGGGGACGCGACTGAAGCTTTCTTT
-	TRBV6-2/TRBV6-3	-	TRBJ1-1	CASSPETGERNTEAFF	TGTGCCAGCAGCCCCGAAACAGGAGAAAGAAACACTGAAGCTTTCTTT
-	TRBV7-3	TRBD1	TRBJ1-1	CASSLTGTSTEAFF	TGTGCCAGCAGTTTGACAGGGACCTCCACTGAAGCTTTCTTT
-	TRBV6-5	-	TRBJ2-3	CASSSQTDTQYF	TGTGCCAGCAGTTCCCAGACAGATACGCAGTATTTT
-	TRBV4-2	-	TRBJ1-2	CASSQGALRGGGYTF	TGTGCCAGCAGCCAAGGCGCCCTGAGGGGAGGTGGCTACACCTTC
-	TRBV2	-	TRBJ1-2	CASLMGYANYGYTF	TGTGCCAGCCTTATGGGCTACGCCAACTATGGCTACACCTTC
few	TRBV30	TRBD1	TRBJ1-2	CAWTAQGTSANYGYTF	TGTGCCTGGACCGCACAGGGGACCTCAGCTAACTATGGCTACACCTTC
-	TRBV28	TRBD1	TRBJ1-2	CASSLQDRGYGYTF	TGTGCCAGCAGTTTACAGGACAGGGGATATGGCTACACCTTC
-	TRBV30	-	TRBJ1-5	CAWSRVRDQPQHF	TGTGCCTGGAGCCGGGTTCGGGATCAGCCCCAGCATTTT
-	TRBV5-1	-	TRBJ1-2	CASSLEPTGNDGYTF	TGCGCCAGCAGCTTGGAACCAACAGGAAACGATGGCTACACCTTC
-	TRBV6-6	-	TRBJ1-2	CASSTPDFGDYGYTF	TGTGCCAGCAGTACACCCGACTTCGGCGACTATGGCTACACCTTC
-	TRBV4-1	TRBD2	TRBJ2-3	CASSPLADLTDTQYF	TGCGCCAGCAGCCCCCTAGCGGACCTCACAGATACGCAGTATTTT
-	TRBV19	-	TRBJ1-2	CASKTYGGVRDVLGYTF	TGTGCCAGTAAGACGTACGGCGGCGTGCGGGACGTATTGGGCTACACCTTC
-	TRBV5-1	TRBD1	TRBJ1-2	CASSFTGAYGYTF	TGCGCCAGCAGCTTCACAGGGGCCTATGGCTACACCTTC
-	TRBV25-1	-	TRBJ2-5	CASKGYETQYF	TGTGCCAGCAAGGGGTATGAGACCCAGTACTTC
-	TRBV5-1	TRBD2	TRBJ2-3	CASSYKGREDTQYF	TGCGCCAGCAGCTACAAAGGGAGGGAGGATACGCAGTATTTT
-	TRBV10-3	-	TRBJ1-2	CAIRKDSYGYTF	TGTGCCATCAGGAAGGACAGCTATGGCTACACCTTC
-	TRBV4-3	TRBD1	TRBJ1-1	CASSPDRGLAEAFF	TGCGCCAGCAGCCCGGACAGGGGGCTTGCTGAAGCTTTCTTT
-	TRBV9	TRBD2	TRBJ2-5	CASTPHPAGGQETQYF	TGTGCCAGCACCCCCCACCCAGCGGGGGGGCAAGAGACCCAGTACTTC
once	TRBV18	-	TRBJ2-5	CASSQGSETQYF	TGTGCCAGCTCCCAGGGGAGCGAGACCCAGTACTTC
-	TRBV19	TRBD1	TRBJ1-5	CASSFQDRGRQPQHF	TGTGCCAGTAGTTTCCAGGACAGGGGGAGGCAGCCCCAGCATTTT
few	TRBV7-3	TRBD2	TRBJ2-5	CASSVSGGSNQETQYF	TGTGCCAGCAGCGTTAGCGGGGGTTCCAACCAAGAGACCCAGTACTTC
once	TRBV19	-	TRBJ1-3	CASRRQSSGNTIYF	TGTGCCAGTAGGAGACAGAGCTCTGGAAACACCATATATTTT
-	TRBV7-2	-	TRBJ1-6	CASSLAGDRSPLHF	TGTGCCAGCAGCTTAGCCGGCGACAGATCACCCCTCCACTTT
-	TRBV5-1	-	TRBJ1-2	CASSLVAGQEGGYTF	TGCGCCAGCAGCTTGGTAGCAGGGCAAGAAGGAGGCTACACCTTC
-	TRBV19	-	TRBJ1-6	CASSIWAGDSPLHF	TGTGCCAGTAGTATTTGGGCAGGGGATTCACCCCTCCACTTT
-	TRBV30	-	TRBJ1-2	CAWKNSGGYTF	TGTGCCTGGAAAAACTCGGGTGGCTACACCTTC
-	TRBV7-2	TRBD1	TRBJ2-4	CASSIGQENIQYF	TGTGCCAGCAGCATAGGACAGGAGAACATTCAGTACTTC
-	TRBV5-6	-	TRBJ1-1	CASSGKRQHMNTEAFF	TGTGCCAGCAGCGGAAAGAGACAGCATATGAACACTGAAGCTTTCTTT